This entry is about one T cell receptor (beta chain). This entry comes from a study of blood T cells in healthy people across ages. CDR3 size: 14 residues. Trimming shortened V by 3 bases and J by 7 bases, and 18 bases separated the two germline ends. Germline V gene lookup returns CDR1 SQVTM and CDR2 ANQGSEA. Next came a second PCR, run for about 7 to 12 cycles, which used a sample-barcoded 5' primer along with a J-beta primer mix. MiXCR, run by TCRdb on the 5' RACE reads, gives a single entry per CDR3 protein. The sample consists of 270,000 or so distinct CDR3 sequences, roughly 27% of them appearing once.

V usage is TRBV29-1 and J usage is TRBJ2-5; D may correspond to TRBD1 or TRBD2 (7 bases each). The sequenced material came from blood. The receptor was derived from a woman between 65 and 79 years old in good health. Here the CDR3 DNA reads TGCAGCGTTGACACCAGGGGGACGGGAGGGACCCAGTACTTC. Translation gives CSVDTRGTGGTQYF.